The T cell receptor (beta chain) described here comes from a study of control samples from healthy donors and cancer patients. J gave up 14 bases and V 6 bases, and 10 bases lay outside the gene matches. The CDR3 runs 14 residues. CDR1 is MDHEN and CDR2 is SYDVKM in the germline V gene. Assay used: immunoSEQ multiplex PCR; TCRdb lists only in-frame clones, some missing. Of about 170,000 clones in the sample, about nine tenths are singletons; the top ten hold about 1.6%. The V gene is TRBV28, the J gene TRBJ2-1, with 13 bases lining up with TRBD2. This TCR came from a woman aged 25 to 39 in good health. The sample consisted of blood. The CDR3 region has the DNA TGTGCCAGCAGCCCCCGACTAGCGGGAGGCAAGAAGTTCTTC. It yields the protein CASSPRLAGGKKFF.